These T cell receptor beta chains were read from a single sample in a study of vaccination and CD4 T cells after COVID-19. These receptors lack a known antigen. TCRdb analysed the PCR reads with MiXCR anew, one entry per CDR3 protein. Altogether over 10,000 distinct CDR3 sequences are present, roughly two fifths being singletons, with the ten largest covering approximately 9.6%. The sample here was CD4+ T cells from blood, cultured in vitro, taken after SARS-CoV-2 vaccination. The receptors stem from a human donor who had recovered from COVID-19. CDR3s include the opening cysteine and the closing phenylalanine or tryptophan. The order of the fields is J gene, D gene, V gene, clone size, CDR3 protein, CDR3 DNA. D genes are given only for firm matches. Clone sizes are given selectively: once, few, many, or a class where the clone is expanded.

>TRBJ2-2|.|TRBV7-3|.
CASSGGGDTGELFF
TGTGCCAGCAGCGGAGGGGGGGACACCGGGGAGCTGTTTTTT
>TRBJ2-3|TRBD2|TRBV20-1|.
CSARDHGTSGRRDTQYF
TGCAGTGCTAGAGATCACGGGACTAGCGGACGCCGCGATACGCAGTATTTT
>TRBJ2-1|TRBD2|TRBV19|once
CASSTVAGGYNEQFF
TGTGCCAGTAGTACGGTAGCGGGAGGGTACAATGAGCAGTTCTTC
>TRBJ2-2|TRBD2|TRBV19|few
CATMAGGWAGELFF
TGTGCCACCATGGCGGGGGGATGGGCCGGGGAGCTGTTTTTT
>TRBJ2-5|TRBD2|TRBV19|.
CASSMGTSGSETQYF
TGTGCCAGTAGTATGGGGACTAGCGGGAGTGAGACCCAGTACTTC
>TRBJ1-3|.|TRBV20-1|.
CSARADSGNTIYF
TGCAGTGCTAGAGCGGACTCTGGAAACACCATATATTTT
>TRBJ1-2|.|TRBV5-6|.
CASSSHLYGYTF
TGTGCCAGCAGCTCGCATCTCTATGGCTACACCTTC
>TRBJ2-5|TRBD2|TRBV12-3/TRBV12-4|once
CASSLSGMEGETQYF
TGTGCCAGCAGTTTAAGCGGGATGGAGGGAGAGACCCAGTACTTC
>TRBJ1-2|TRBD1|TRBV2|few
CASTDRVYGYTF
TGTGCCAGCACTGACAGGGTCTATGGCTACACCTTC
>TRBJ1-1|TRBD1|TRBV27|.
CASSPYLRDRLPNTKAFF
TGTGCCAGCAGTCCCTACCTCCGGGACAGGCTCCCGAACACTAAAGCTTTCTTT
>TRBJ2-3|.|TRBV24-1|once
CATSPRDRYTDTQYF
TGTGCCACCAGCCCCCGGGACCGATACACAGATACGCAGTATTTT
>TRBJ1-6|TRBD1|TRBV18|.
CASRGLSNSPLHF
TGTGCCAGTAGGGGGCTAAGCAATTCACCCCTCCACTTT
>TRBJ2-7|TRBD1|TRBV28|.
CASSSTGALSYEQYF
TGTGCCAGCAGTTCCACAGGGGCCCTCTCCTACGAGCAGTACTTC
>TRBJ1-1|.|TRBV27|.
CASSLSGGGTEAFF
TGTGCCAGCAGTTTGTCGGGGGGAGGCACTGAAGCTTTCTTT
>TRBJ2-5|.|TRBV11-3|.
CASSLDRETQYF
TGTGCCAGCAGCTTAGACAGAGAGACCCAGTACTTC
>TRBJ1-5|.|TRBV4-2|.
CASSQDGRATSNQPQHF
TGTGCCAGCAGCCAAGATGGCCGGGCAACTAGCAATCAGCCCCAGCATTTT
>TRBJ2-5|TRBD2|TRBV12-3/TRBV12-4|few
CASSSGLSPGTQYF
TGTGCCAGCAGTTCGGGACTAAGCCCGGGGACCCAGTACTTC
>TRBJ1-2|.|TRBV7-2|.
CASRNNAYGYTF
TGTGCCAGCAGGAACAATGCCTATGGCTACACCTTC
>TRBJ1-1|.|TRBV20-1|few
CSASLPTLNTEAFF
TGCAGTGCTAGTCTTCCGACATTGAACACTGAAGCTTTCTTT
>TRBJ2-2|.|TRBV7-3|few
CASSLRDRGELFF
TGTGCCAGCAGCTTGAGGGATCGCGGGGAGCTGTTTTTT
>TRBJ1-2|TRBD1|TRBV24-1|.
CATSDPTGTGYGYTF
TGTGCCACCAGTGACCCAACCGGGACAGGGTACGGCTACACCTTC
>TRBJ1-5|TRBD1|TRBV27|.
CASSLLPGTGVGFRPQHF
TGTGCCAGCAGTTTATTACCCGGGACAGGGGTCGGTTTCCGGCCCCAGCATTTT
>TRBJ2-1|.|TRBV7-9|.
CASSLPSLGLAYNEQFF
TGTGCCAGCAGCTTGCCGTCCCTAGGGCTCGCCTACAATGAGCAGTTCTTC
>TRBJ2-2|TRBD2|TRBV7-2|once
CASSPGSLAGGWGPGELFF
TGTGCCAGCAGCCCCGGGTCACTAGCGGGGGGCTGGGGTCCCGGGGAGCTGTTTTTT
>TRBJ2-1|TRBD2|TRBV27|few
CASTRAGGYNEQFF
TGTGCCAGCACCCGAGCGGGAGGGTACAATGAGCAGTTCTTC
>TRBJ2-3|.|TRBV7-6|.
CASSLGETDTQYF
TGTGCCAGCAGCTTAGGAGAGACAGATACGCAGTATTTT
>TRBJ2-1|.|TRBV11-3|.
CASSRVQGNSYNEQFF
TGTGCCAGCAGCCGCGTGCAGGGGAACTCCTACAATGAGCAGTTCTTC
>TRBJ1-6|.|TRBV25-1|.
CASSGVGSYNSPLHF
TGTGCCAGCAGTGGCGTAGGCTCCTATAATTCACCCCTCCACTTT
>TRBJ2-1|TRBD2|TRBV20-1|.
CSARAGGYNEQFF
TGCAGTGCTAGGGCGGGGGGGTACAATGAGCAGTTCTTC
>TRBJ2-7|.|TRBV27|.
CASSSTLREQYF
TGTGCCAGCAGTTCGACGCTACGCGAGCAGTACTTC
>TRBJ2-7|.|TRBV30|.
CAWSSRLDYEQYF
TGTGCCTGGAGCTCGCGCCTAGACTACGAGCAGTACTTC
>TRBJ2-5|TRBD1|TRBV3-1|.
CASSQDRGETQYF
TGTGCCAGCAGCCAGGACAGGGGAGAGACCCAGTACTTC
>TRBJ1-2|.|TRBV19|.
CASSIPRQPETF
TGTGCCAGTAGTATCCCTCGACAGCCTGAGACCTTC
>TRBJ1-1|TRBD1|TRBV6-5|.
CASSYFGTGKAFF
TGTGCCAGCAGTTACTTCGGGACAGGGAAAGCTTTCTTT
>TRBJ1-2|TRBD1|TRBV5-1|.
CASSRTGGPYGYTF
TGCGCCAGCAGCCGGACAGGGGGCCCCTATGGCTACACCTTC
>TRBJ2-7|.|TRBV7-8|.
CASSVRDLSYEQYF
TGTGCCAGCAGCGTCCGGGACCTATCCTACGAGCAGTACTTC
>TRBJ1-2|.|TRBV30|.
CAWRMPWTWPNYGYTF
TGTGCCTGGAGGATGCCATGGACATGGCCCAACTATGGCTACACCTTC
>TRBJ2-3|.|TRBV18|once
CASSLRAGSADTQYF
TGTGCCAGCTCCCTACGGGCGGGGTCTGCAGATACGCAGTATTTT
>TRBJ1-1|.|TRBV9|.
CASSGRGSGTEAFF
TGTGCCAGCAGCGGACGGGGGTCGGGCACTGAAGCTTTCTTT
>TRBJ2-3|.|TRBV6-1|few
CASSEIGQDTQYF
TGTGCCAGCAGTGAAATCGGACAAGATACGCAGTATTTT
>TRBJ2-7|.|TRBV12-3/TRBV12-4|few
CASSFTGSYEQYF
TGTGCCAGCAGTTTTACAGGATCCTACGAGCAGTACTTC
>TRBJ2-7|.|TRBV4-2|.
CASSQVAANEQYF
TGTGCCAGCAGCCAAGTCGCAGCAAACGAGCAGTACTTC
>TRBJ2-5|.|TRBV18|few
CASSPMVRETQYF
TGTGCCAGCTCACCAATGGTCCGGGAGACCCAGTACTTC
>TRBJ2-3|.|TRBV6-1|.
CASSRIRDGRDTQYF
TGTGCCAGCAGCCGGATCAGGGATGGTCGGGATACGCAGTATTTT
>TRBJ2-5|TRBD2|TRBV6-2/TRBV6-3|.
CASSYQRPSGRAVETQYF
TGTGCCAGCAGTTACCAGCGTCCTAGCGGGAGGGCCGTAGAGACCCAGTACTTC
>TRBJ1-5|.|TRBV29-1|.
CSVEVGGNQPQHF
TGCAGCGTTGAAGTAGGGGGCAATCAGCCCCAGCATTTT
>TRBJ2-1|TRBD1|TRBV20-1|few
CSAEGQAREQFF
TGCAGTGCTGAAGGACAGGCTCGAGAGCAGTTCTTC
>TRBJ2-5|.|TRBV7-2|few
CASSLAGSQVTQYF
TGTGCCAGCAGCTTAGCGGGATCCCAGGTCACCCAGTACTTC
>TRBJ2-3|TRBD2|TRBV6-2/TRBV6-3|few
CASSTPPTGVLGLAGADTQYF
TGTGCCAGCAGCACACCACCGACAGGGGTTCTAGGACTAGCGGGAGCAGATACGCAGTATTTT
>TRBJ1-1|.|TRBV20-1|.
CSASVRPKTEAFF
TGCAGTGCTAGTGTCAGACCGAAAACTGAAGCTTTCTTT
>TRBJ1-6|TRBD1|TRBV12-3/TRBV12-4|.
CASSSNRGLNSPLHF
TGTGCCAGCAGTTCGAACAGGGGGCTTAATTCACCCCTCCACTTT
>TRBJ1-2|.|TRBV5-1|.
CASREENYGYTF
TGCGCCAGCAGGGAGGAGAACTATGGCTACACCTTC